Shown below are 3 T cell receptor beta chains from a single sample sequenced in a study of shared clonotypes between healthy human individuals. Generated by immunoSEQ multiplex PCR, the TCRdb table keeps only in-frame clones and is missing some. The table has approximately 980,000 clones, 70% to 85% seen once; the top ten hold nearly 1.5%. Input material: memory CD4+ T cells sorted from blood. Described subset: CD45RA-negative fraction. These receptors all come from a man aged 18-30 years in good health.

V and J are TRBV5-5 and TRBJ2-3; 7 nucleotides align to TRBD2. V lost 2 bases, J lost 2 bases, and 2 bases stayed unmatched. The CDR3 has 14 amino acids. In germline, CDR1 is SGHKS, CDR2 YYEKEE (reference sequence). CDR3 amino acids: CASSLGTTTDTQYF. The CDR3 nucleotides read TGTGCCAGCAGCTTAGGGACTACCACAGATACGCAGTATTTT.

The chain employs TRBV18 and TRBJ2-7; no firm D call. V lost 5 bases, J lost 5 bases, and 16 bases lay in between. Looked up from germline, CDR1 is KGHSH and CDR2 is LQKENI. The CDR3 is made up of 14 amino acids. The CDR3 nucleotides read TGTGCCAGCTCATCCGATGGGAATGGAGACGAGCAGTACTTC. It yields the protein CASSSDGNGDEQYF.

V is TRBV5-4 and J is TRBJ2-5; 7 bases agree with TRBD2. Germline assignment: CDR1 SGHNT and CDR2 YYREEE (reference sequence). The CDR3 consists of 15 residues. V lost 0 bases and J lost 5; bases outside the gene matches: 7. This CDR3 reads CASSLEVTSMETQYF. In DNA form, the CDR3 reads TGTGCCAGCAGCTTGGAAGTGACTAGCATGGAGACCCAGTACTTC.